The 14 T cell receptor beta chains listed next were all sequenced from one sample in a study of T-cell memory formation after mild COVID-19. MiXCR, applied by TCRdb to the 5' RACE reads, yields one record per CDR3 protein. The table has about 360,000 distinct CDR3 sequences, roughly 13% seen once. The sequenced sample was PBMCs or a T cell subset sorted from them (not recorded which). The receptors originated from a man younger than 35 who had mild COVID-19 (a few samples of this study predate the infection). Cell type and time point are not known.

The chain joins TRBV20-1 to TRBJ2-1; 7 bases agree with TRBD2. Germline trimming cut 1 base from V and 2 bases from J; bases unmatched to any gene: 2. The germline V gene encodes CDR1 DFQATT and CDR2 SNEGSKA (reference sequence). The CDR3 has 14 amino acids. The CDR3 DNA reads TGCAGTGCTAGAGCGGCGGGGGCCTACAATGAGCAGTTCTTC. Protein product: CSARAAGAYNEQFF.

The sample holds a few counts of this clonotype. The chain employs TRBV4-3 and TRBJ2-7; either TRBD1 or TRBD2 may supply D (5 bases each). The CDR3 covers 18 residues. Trimming stripped 0 bases from V and 4 bases from J, with 22 bases between. CDR1 and CDR2 from the germline V gene are LGHNA and YSLEER. The CDR3 sequence: CASSQDWSRDGGPYEQYF. CDR3 coding DNA: TGCGCCAGCAGCCAAGACTGGAGCCGGGACGGCGGACCTTACGAGCAGTACTTC.

The chain employs TRBV5-5 and TRBJ1-1; D is undetermined. The germline V gene has CDR1 SGHKS and CDR2 YYEKEE (reference sequence). The ends were cut back, 0 bases at V and 5 bases at J, with 11 bases in the middle. This CDR3 is built from 14 residues. The CDR3 nucleotides are TGTGCCAGCAGCTTGGGCCCAGGTAGGACTGAAGCTTTCTTT. It encodes CASSLGPGRTEAFF. The full variable domain, rest sourced from reference TRBV5-5 and TRBJ1-1, is DAGVTQSPTHLIKTRGQQVTLRCSPISGHKSVSWYQQVLGQGPQFIFQYYEKEERGRGNFPDRFSARQFPNYSSELNVNALLLGDSALYLCASSLGPGRTEAFFGQGTRLTVV.

This clonotype was observed a handful of times. This chain joins TRBV5-1 and TRBJ2-5; D is perhaps TRBD1 (6 bases). Trimming cost V 3 bases and J 2 bases, with 14 bases left between them. The CDR3 has 15 residues. Per the germline V gene, CDR1 is SGHRS and CDR2 is YFSETQ. In DNA form, the CDR3 reads TGCGCCAGCAGCTCGATCGTAGGGGGACAAGAGACCCAGTACTTC. The encoded protein is CASSSIVGGQETQYF.

There are a few counts of this clonotype. V gene TRBV4-3 combines with J gene TRBJ2-7; TRBD1 aligns across 8 bases. With 3 bases clipped from V and 5 bases from J, the junction kept 0 bases outside the gene matches. Germline V gives CDR1 LGHNA, CDR2 YSLEER. The CDR3 length is 12 residues. In nucleotides, the CDR3 is TGCGCCAGCAGCCAGACAGGGGACGAGCAGTACTTC. Translating gives CASSQTGDEQYF.

This clonotype was counted a few times. This chain links TRBV7-9 with TRBJ1-1; D may be TRBD1 (5 bases). V shed 2 bases and J shed 1 base, with 11 bases lying between them. Germline assignment: CDR1 SEHNR and CDR2 FQNEAQ (reference sequence). The length of the CDR3 is 15 residues. This CDR3 reads CASSLSQGANTEAFF. Here the CDR3 DNA reads TGTGCCAGCAGCTTATCGCAGGGTGCGAACACTGAAGCTTTCTTT.

This clonotype turned up a few times. The V and J genes are TRBV29-1 and TRBJ1-2; D unclear. V was cut by 3 bases and J by 1 base, with 12 bases left in between. The CDR3 spans 14 residues. Per germline, CDR1 SQVTM and CDR2 ANQGSEA. The CDR3 loop is CSVDLARSNYGYTF. The CDR3 DNA sequence: TGCAGCGTTGATCTCGCCCGAAGTAACTATGGCTACACCTTC.

This clonotype showed up just a few times. The V call is TRBV6-7, the J call TRBJ1-5, with 8 bases identical to TRBD1. TRBV6-7 is filed as an ORF, its function uncertain. V shed 4 bases, J shed 0 bases, and the junction held 8 bases outside the gene matches. The CDR3 has 17 residues. CDR3 DNA sequence: TGTGCCAGCAGTTCCCGGGACAGGCCTTATAGCAATCAGCCCCAGCATTTT. It codes for CASSSRDRPYSNQPQHF.

The V call is TRBV7-2, the J call TRBJ2-5; 9 nucleotides agree with TRBD1. The trim removed 4 bases at V and 3 bases at J, leaving 6 bases unmatched. This CDR3 is built from 15 residues. Germline-derived CDR1 and CDR2 are SGHTA and FQGNSA. In DNA, the CDR3 is TGTGCCAGCAGCTCACCCGGGACAGGGAAAGAGACCCAGTACTTC. It encodes CASSSPGTGKETQYF.

The rearrangement links TRBV20-1 to TRBJ1-5; D perhaps matches TRBD1 (5 bases). The CDR3 has 15 amino acids. Trimming removed 2 bases at V and 0 bases at J, with 11 bases between. The V gene's germline CDR1 is DFQATT and CDR2 SNEGSKA (reference sequence). CDR3 sequence: CSARNRINSNQPQHF. The CDR3, as DNA: TGCAGTGCTAGAAACAGGATTAATAGCAATCAGCCCCAGCATTTT.

This chain connects TRBV25-1 to TRBJ2-1; D is unresolved. Looked up from germline, CDR1 is MGHDK and CDR2 is SYGVNS. Deletions cut 5 bases from V and 3 bases from J, with 11 bases between. CDR3 length: 14 amino acids. This CDR3 is CASSTRSRYNEQFF. In nucleotides, the CDR3 is TGTGCCAGCAGTACTCGTAGCCGCTACAATGAGCAGTTCTTC.

This clonotype came up many times. The rearrangement joins TRBV12-3 or TRBV12-4 to TRBJ1-5; TRBD1 is a possible D gene (5 bases). Trimming shortened V by 2 bases and J by 7 bases, and 12 bases separated the two germline ends. The CDR3 is 14 residues long. The CDR3 coding sequence is TGTGCCAGCAGTTTATCCAGGGTGTCGCAGCCCCAGCATTTT. Translating it yields CASSLSRVSQPQHF.

This clonotype showed up just a few times. The chain is built from TRBV11-2 and TRBJ2-3; perhaps TRBD1 as D (6 bases). Per the germline V gene, CDR1 is SGHAT and CDR2 is FQNNGV. Trimming shortened V by 4 bases and J by 7 bases, and 9 bases separated the two germline ends. The CDR3 covers 12 residues. CDR3 DNA: TGTGCCAGCAGCTCGGACAGCCATACGCAGTATTTT. This encodes CASSSDSHTQYF.

This clonotype has more than one count but fewer than ten. The chain joins TRBV5-1 to TRBJ2-1; D is uncertain. Trimming took 3 bases from V and 1 from J, leaving 17 bases between them. The germline V gene encodes CDR1 SGHRS and CDR2 YFSETQ. The CDR3 covers 17 residues. CDR3 in DNA: TGCGCCAGCAGCTCTGGGATATTAGCCGGGTCCTACAATGAGCAGTTCTTC. Protein: CASSSGILAGSYNEQFF.